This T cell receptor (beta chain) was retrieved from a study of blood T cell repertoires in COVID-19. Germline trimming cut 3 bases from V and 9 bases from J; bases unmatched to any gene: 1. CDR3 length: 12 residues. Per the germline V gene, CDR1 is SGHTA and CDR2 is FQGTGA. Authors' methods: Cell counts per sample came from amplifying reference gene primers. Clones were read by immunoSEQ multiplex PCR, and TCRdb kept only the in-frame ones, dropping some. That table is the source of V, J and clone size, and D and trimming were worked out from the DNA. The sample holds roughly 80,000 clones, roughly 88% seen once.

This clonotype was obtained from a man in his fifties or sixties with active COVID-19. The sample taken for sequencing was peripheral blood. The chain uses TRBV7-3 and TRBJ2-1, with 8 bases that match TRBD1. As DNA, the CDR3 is TGTGCCAGCAGCTTCCAGGGGGCTGAGCAGTTCTTC. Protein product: CASSFQGAEQFF. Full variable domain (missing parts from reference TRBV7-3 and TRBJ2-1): GAGVSQTPSNKVTEKGKYVELRCDPISGHTALYWYRQSLGQGPEFLIYFQGTGAADDSGLPNDRFFAVRPEGSVSTLKIQRTERGDSAVYLCASSFQGAEQFFGPGTRLTVL.